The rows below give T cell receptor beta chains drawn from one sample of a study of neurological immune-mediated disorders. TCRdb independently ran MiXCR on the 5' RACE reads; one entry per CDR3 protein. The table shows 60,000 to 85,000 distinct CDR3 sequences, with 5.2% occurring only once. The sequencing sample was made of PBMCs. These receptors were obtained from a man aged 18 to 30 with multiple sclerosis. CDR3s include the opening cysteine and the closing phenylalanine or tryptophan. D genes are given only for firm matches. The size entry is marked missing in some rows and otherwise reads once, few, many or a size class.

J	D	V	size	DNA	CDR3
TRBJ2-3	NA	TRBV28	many	TGTGCCAGCAGTATCCGCCGGGCGAGGACAGATACGCAGTATTTT	CASSIRRARTDTQYF
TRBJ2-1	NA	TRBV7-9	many	TGTGCCAGCAGCTTAAGAGGGGCGGGGAATGAGCAGTTCTTC	CASSLRGAGNEQFF
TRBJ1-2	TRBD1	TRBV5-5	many	TGTGCCAGCAGCTTCGCGTCGACAGGGACCGGCTATGGCTACACCTTC	CASSFASTGTGYGYTF
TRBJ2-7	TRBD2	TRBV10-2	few	TGCGCCAGCAGTGACCTCTGGCGGGGGGGGAGCGAGCAGTACTTC	CASSDLWRGGSEQYF
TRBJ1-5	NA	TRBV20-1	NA	TGCAGTGCTAGAGAACCTAATCAGCCCCAGAATTTT	CSAREPNQPQNF
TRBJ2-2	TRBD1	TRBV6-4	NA	TGTGCCAGCAGGCCTACAGGGGAAGCCGGGGAGCTGTTTTTT	CASRPTGEAGELFF
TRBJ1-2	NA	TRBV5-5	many	TGTGCCAGCAGCTTAGAAGAGGGAATCGGCGGCTACACCTTC	CASSLEEGIGGYTF
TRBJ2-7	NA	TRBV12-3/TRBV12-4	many	TGTGCCAGCAGTTTGAATTCCCTCTTACCCTACGAGCAGTACTTC	CASSLNSLLPYEQYF
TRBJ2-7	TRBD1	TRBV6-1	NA	TGTGCCAGCAGTATACAGGGGGTGGGCGAGCAGTACTTC	CASSIQGVGEQYF
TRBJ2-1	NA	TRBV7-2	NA	TGTGCCAGCAGCTTTCCGGGACTCCGGCCCAATGAGCAGTTCTTC	CASSFPGLRPNEQFF
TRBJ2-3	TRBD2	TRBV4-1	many	TGCGCCAGCAGCCAAGACACGGGGGGGCGTGGAGATACGCAGTATTTT	CASSQDTGGRGDTQYF
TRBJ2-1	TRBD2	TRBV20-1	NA	TGCAGTGCTATGGCCTCAGCGGGAGGGGGAAATGAGCAGTTCTTC	CSAMASAGGGNEQFF
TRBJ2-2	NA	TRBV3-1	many	TGTGCCAGCAGCCACCTGAGCAGGGAGCTGTTTTTT	CASSHLSRELFF
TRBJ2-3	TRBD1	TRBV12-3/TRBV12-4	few	TGTGCCAGCGGGACAGGAGACGATACGCAGTATTTT	CASGTGDDTQYF
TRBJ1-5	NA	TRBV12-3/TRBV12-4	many	TGTGCCAGCAGTTGGGGGGCTTATAGCAATCAGCCCCAGCATTTT	CASSWGAYSNQPQHF
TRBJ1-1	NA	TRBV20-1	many	TGCAGTGCTAGAGACCGCAGACTCATGAACACTGAAGCTTTCTTT	CSARDRRLMNTEAFF
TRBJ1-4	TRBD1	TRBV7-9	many	TGTGCCAGCAGCTTCCCCACCCGCGGACAGGGAAGCGCAACTAATGAAAAACTGTTTTTT	CASSFPTRGQGSATNEKLFF
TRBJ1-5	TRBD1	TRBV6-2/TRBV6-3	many	TGTGCCAGCAGCCCTACAGGGGCGGAGGAGCCCCAGAATTTT	CASSPTGAEEPQNF
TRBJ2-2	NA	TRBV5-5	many	TGTGCCAGCCTGGGGACGGTGAACACCGGGGAGCTGTTTTTT	CASLGTVNTGELFF
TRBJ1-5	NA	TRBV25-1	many	TGTGCCAGCAGTGACATGGGACAGCCCCAGCATTTT	CASSDMGQPQHF
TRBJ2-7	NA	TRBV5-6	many	TGTGCCAGCAGCCCCGGGCCCCCTGGGGAGCAGTACTTC	CASSPGPPGEQYF
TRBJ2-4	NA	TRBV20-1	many	TGCAGTGCTGAGACTCCACAGGATCCCAAAAACATTCAGTACTTC	CSAETPQDPKNIQYF
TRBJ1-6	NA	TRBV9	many	TGTGCCAGCAGCGTAGACAGTGGGAATTCACCCCTCAACTTT	CASSVDSGNSPLNF
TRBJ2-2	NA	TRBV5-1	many	TGCGCCAGCATATCCAGGCCGATGAACACCGGGGAGCTGTTTTTT	CASISRPMNTGELFF